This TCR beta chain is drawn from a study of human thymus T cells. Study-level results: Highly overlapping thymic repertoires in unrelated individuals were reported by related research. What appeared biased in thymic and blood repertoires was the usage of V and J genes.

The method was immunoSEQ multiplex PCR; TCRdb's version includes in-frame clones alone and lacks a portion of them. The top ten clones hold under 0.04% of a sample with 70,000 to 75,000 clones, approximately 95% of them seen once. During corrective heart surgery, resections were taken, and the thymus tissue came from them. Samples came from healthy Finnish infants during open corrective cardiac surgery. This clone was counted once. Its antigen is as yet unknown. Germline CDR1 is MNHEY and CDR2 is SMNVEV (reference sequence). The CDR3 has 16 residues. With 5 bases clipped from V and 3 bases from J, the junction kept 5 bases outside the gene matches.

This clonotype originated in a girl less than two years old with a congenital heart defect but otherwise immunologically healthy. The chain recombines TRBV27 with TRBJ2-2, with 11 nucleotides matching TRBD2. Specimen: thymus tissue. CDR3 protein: CASSLIAGGDTGELFF. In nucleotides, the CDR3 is TGTGCCAGCAGTCTGATAGCGGGAGGGGACACCGGGGAGCTGTTTTTT.